This T cell receptor (beta chain) came from a study of regulatory T cells in long-lasting Graves disease (dated by TCRdb to the early 2020s). Broadly, across the study: Antithyroid drugs had been taken for less than 3 months by newly diagnosed Graves' disease patients. Patients with persistent Graves' disease were compared with patients with newly diagnosed Graves' disease using TCR sequencing and RNA sequencing of peripheral blood. A total of around 35 samples underwent TCR sequencing, from 13 patients with persistent Graves' disease and 20 patients with newly diagnosed Graves' disease. The study was conducted in China and was registered as a clinical trial. General study outcomes and caveats: Lower TCR Shannon entropy and fewer highly expanded clones were observed in persistent Graves' disease patients than in newly diagnosed patients, which suggested clonal expansion. The authors noted that the small sample size was a limitation that may lower accuracy. Sequencing and analysis were restricted to the TCR beta chain. TRBV28, TRBJ1-2 and TRBJ2-5 were preferentially used in persistent disease, while TRBV20-1 and TRBJ2-1 were favored in newly diagnosed disease. Because the primary lesion, thyroid tissue, could not be accessed, the study looked at peripheral blood alone. More public clonotypes were shared among persistent patients (under 3,000) than among newly diagnosed patients (just under 1,000).

Libraries came from multiplex PCR. The sequencer was an Illumina HiSeq 4000. TCR beta libraries were built with iRepertoire HTBI primers and Arm-PCR amplification of CDR3 regions. Before sequencing, the PCR products went through gel purification. The paper's processing steps were these. Gene usage analysis of CDR3 amino acid clonotypes used the approximately 62 TRBV and more than 13 TRBJ segments found across samples. Filtered high-quality paired reads were merged into contigs using COPE and FqMerger. BLAST was used to align contigs to IMGT TRBV, TRBD and TRBJ reference genes, with CDR3 defined following IMGT. Clonotypes above 0.1% frequency were classified as highly expanded clones. Shannon entropy served as the measure of repertoire diversity, while the Gini coefficient captured V-J evenness. Clonotypes shared by more than one individual were considered public. Starting from the raw public reads, TCRdb applied fastp trimming at Q25, assembled clones with MiXCR and retained in-frame beta chains. Rows are unified per CDR3 protein, each entry keeping the most common DNA and genes. V and J calls and clone size were set by TCRdb, not the authors. This sample holds under 800,000 distinct CDR3 sequences; 16% were observed only once. The biggest ten clones account for under 20% of the sample.

This clonotype showed up many times. Its antigen remains undetermined. Base qualities are not provided; no much larger clone lies one nucleotide away. The time point label corresponds to: newly diagnosed GD, antithyroid drugs for less than 3 months. RNA was extracted from PBMCs in TRIzol for both TCR sequencing and RNA sequencing. The diagnosis of Graves' disease followed American Thyroid Association guidelines. Patients for the study were recruited at an endocrinology department in Xi'an, China. Each patient gave approximately 8.8 milliliters of peripheral blood, collected in an EDTA anticoagulant tube. Ficoll Paque Plus density gradient separation was used to isolate PBMCs, and no further T cell sorting was performed. An Agilent 2100 Bioanalyzer and agarose gel were used to check RNA quality, while a NanoDrop 2000 measured RNA concentration. Trimming costs V 6 bases and J 5 bases, and their ends lie 9 bases apart. The CDR3 holds 12 amino acids from the cysteine to the phenylalanine. Here the CDR3 DNA is all that survives: 36 bases in frame from base 1.

The data also belong to a second study, concerning T cells in Graves' hyperthyroidism and ophthalmopathy. From that second study: Stable Graves' hyperthyroidism was defined as no progression to ophthalmopathy during 18 months of follow-up. Hyperthyroidism patients were newly diagnosed, had a disease duration of under 2 months, and were aged 18 to 65 years. Exclusion was applied to patients with uncontrolled infections, other autoimmune diseases, pregnancy or lactation. Diagnoses were established on the basis of clinical symptoms, serum thyroxine and TRAb, thyroid ultrasound, and orbital computed tomography. The first round of RT-PCR for the TCR CDR3 was performed with the HTBI primer set and the Qiagen OneStep RT-PCR kit. Blood samples also contained most of the expanded thyroid clonotypes (frequency above 0.001), which suggests that blood repertoires may reflect thyroid immune responses. Ophthalmopathy was separated from stable hyperthyroidism by a 13 V-J signature model, with about 86% sensitivity and approximately 84% specificity obtained in cross-validation and 80%/75% obtained in testing. In validation, the model predicted progression to ophthalmopathy a median of about 6.8 months before onset, with over 55% sensitivity and just under 75% specificity. To identify TCR V-J signatures that set the groups apart, the researchers used a discovery cohort of 90 to 100 patients, made up of 43 with Graves' ophthalmopathy and about 55 with stable Graves' hyperthyroidism. Prospective prediction of ophthalmopathy was tested in an independent validation cohort of 18 to 20 hyperthyroidism patients and 17 patients who later progressed to ophthalmopathy. The 75 to 100 discovery patients were randomly split 7:3 into training and test sets. In addition, the study compared T-cell repertoires in thyroid tissue and in blood from six Graves' hyperthyroidism patients. Following sampling, methimazole starting at 30 mg daily was given to hyperthyroidism patients, and high-dose intravenous methylprednisolone was given to ophthalmopathy patients. Libraries were constructed in a second round of multiplex PCR, after which size selection and purification were carried out. Libraries were sequenced paired-end with 100 bp reads on an Illumina HiSeq2000. SOAPnuke was used to process the raw data, throwing out any read that contained adapters or uncalled bases, had a mean Phred below 15, or lacked an exact constant-primer or identifier match. High-quality paired reads were merged using COPE v1.2.5, and each unique nucleotide sequence was defined as a clonotype. Clonotypes were aligned to IMGT TRBV, TRBD and TRBJ reference segments using MiTCR v1.1. The analysis was restricted to V-J combinations with a frequency above 0.0001, which together covered over 99% of the repertoires. A TCS score was defined as the ratio between F50 (clonal expansion) and ExV (chaos), using BLOSUM62-based TCRdist between CDR3 peptides within each V-J. Welch's t-statistics and random forest reduced 514 V-J features to fewer than 15, which were used in a naive Bayes classifier (R e1071). No statistical method was used to set the sample size in advance, and investigators knew the group allocation. The paper reports TCR Vbeta CDR3 sequencing of fewer than 150 peripheral blood samples: approximately 41 ophthalmopathy, under 80 hyperthyroidism and about 17 progressor patients.

Recombination linked TRBV12-3 or TRBV12-4 to TRBJ2-3; the D gene is possibly TRBD1, with 5 bases matching. This clonotype was sampled from a woman in her twenties or thirties with Graves disease. Donor details come from another sample of the same person, matched by shared clones. The specimen comprised peripheral blood mononuclear cells (PBMCs), sampled at new diagnosis, from a patient treated with antithyroid drugs. The CDR3 region: CASSLTGDTQYF. The DNA reads TGTGCCAGCAGCTTAACAGGAGATACGCAGTATTTT.